This T cell receptor beta chain is drawn from a study of cytomegalovirus exposure and HLA in healthy donors. From germline, CDR1 is ENHRY and CDR2 SYGVKD. Trimming stripped 2 bases from V and 4 bases from J, with 8 bases between. The CDR3 is 13 amino acids. The PCR contained 60 Vbeta and 13 Jbeta primers. Assay used: immunoSEQ multiplex PCR; TCRdb lists only in-frame clones, some missing. Among 90,000 to 150,000 clones listed, about 80% were seen once. This sequence originates from a female donor in good health and CMV-seronegative. Sequences were obtained from PBMCs. The V gene is TRBV10-3, the J gene TRBJ2-5; no firm D call. In nucleotides, the CDR3 is TGTGCCATCAGTGAGAATCCTGTAGAGACCCAGTACTTC. Protein: CAISENPVETQYF.